This paragraph covers one T cell receptor (beta chain) sequence. This CDR3 is built from 14 residues. With 5 bases removed from V and 8 bases from J, the gap between germline ends came to 19 bases. Germline CDR1 is SGDLS and CDR2 is YYNGEE. The data derive from a study of blood T cell repertoires in COVID-19. Study processing details: Reference gene primer amplification in the assay estimated nucleated cell counts. Produced via immunoSEQ multiplex PCR; TCRdb's table is partial and in-frame only. V and J calls and clone size are those listed in that table; D and trimming were worked out from the DNA. The data hold 200,000 or so clones, with about 80% observed a single time. Those who participated ranged in age from about 18 to 95 years and resided in about two dozen US areas. Donors of Cohort 3 who recovered were those that had two negative PCRs, clearance, or symptom resolution.

Sequencing was done on a sample of PBMCs or T cells enriched from blood (not recorded which). The gene calls are TRBV9 and TRBJ2-5; a possible D gene is TRBD2 (5 bases). This receptor was obtained from a man between 40 and 49 years old who had recovered from COVID-19. The CDR3 protein is CASSIASRGETQYF. The CDR3 coding sequence is TGTGCCAGCAGTATAGCATCCCGGGGAGAAACCCAGTACTTC.